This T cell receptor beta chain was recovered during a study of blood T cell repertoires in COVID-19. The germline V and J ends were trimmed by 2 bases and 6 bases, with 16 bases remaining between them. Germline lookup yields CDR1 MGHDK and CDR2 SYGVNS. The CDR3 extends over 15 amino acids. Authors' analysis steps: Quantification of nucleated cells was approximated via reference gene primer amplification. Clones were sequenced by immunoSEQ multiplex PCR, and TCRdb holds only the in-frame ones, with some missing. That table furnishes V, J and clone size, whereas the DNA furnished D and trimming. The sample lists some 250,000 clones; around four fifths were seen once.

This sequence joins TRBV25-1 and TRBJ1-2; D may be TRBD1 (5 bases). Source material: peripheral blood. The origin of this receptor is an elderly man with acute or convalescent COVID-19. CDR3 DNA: TGTGCCAGCAGTGAAAGGAAACAGGTCGGCCATGGCTACACCTTC. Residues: CASSERKQVGHGYTF.